This T cell receptor beta chain appears in the sequencing data of a study of T cell changes during pregnancy in multiple sclerosis. In germline, CDR1 is LNHNV, CDR2 YYDKDF (reference sequence). The CDR3 loop spans 16 amino acids. The germline V and J ends were trimmed by 6 bases and 0 bases, with 14 bases remaining between them. Sequencing used immunoSEQ multiplex PCR; TCRdb keeps in-frame clones, though not all of them. Here the sample spans approximately 30,000 clones, approximately 90% being singletons. The sequencing used CD8+ T cells from peripheral blood mononuclear cells, collected in the third trimester of pregnancy. The chain joins TRBV15 to TRBJ2-2, with D maybe TRBD2 (5 bases). This TCR was recovered from a female donor with multiple sclerosis, enrolled in a pregnancy study. Here the CDR3 DNA reads TGTGCCACCAGTTGGCCCCGGGGAACGAACACCGGGGAGCTGTTTTTT. Translating it yields CATSWPRGTNTGELFF.